Below, 27 T cell receptor beta chains from the same sample are listed, as sequenced in a study of blood T cell repertoires in COVID-19. The assay was immunoSEQ multiplex PCR, and TCRdb's table has in-frame clones only and misses some. The sample includes tens of thousands of clones, almost 85% of them seen just once. Sample: peripheral blood. These TCRs come from a woman at least 80 years old with acute or convalescent COVID-19.

This rearrangement joins TRBV12-3 or TRBV12-4 to TRBJ1-1, with a tentative D call TRBD1 (6 bases). CDR3 length equals 13 residues. The germline V and J ends were trimmed by 7 bases and 1 base, with 10 bases remaining between them. CDR3 in DNA: TGTGCCAGCACAGGGGAGTGGAACACTGAAGCTTTCTTT. Translated, it gives CASTGEWNTEAFF.

The chain couples TRBV7-9 to TRBJ2-1; TRBD1 matches at 8 bases. CDR3 length: 15 residues. Germline CDR1 and CDR2: SEHNR and FQNEAQ (reference sequence). V lost 5 bases to trimming and J lost 7 bases; unmatched junction nucleotides: 10. CDR3 residues: CASSDRDRSRNEQFF. DNA of the CDR3: TGTGCCAGCAGCGACCGGGACAGGAGCAGGAATGAGCAGTTCTTC.

This clone was observed a handful of times. The V gene is TRBV12-2, the J gene TRBJ2-3; the tabulated D call, TRBD2, remains unverified against the DNA. TRBV12-2 is tagged as a pseudogene. CDR3 length: 15 residues. The CDR3 DNA reads TGTGCAAGTCGCTTAACTAGCGGAACCACAGATACGCAGTATTTT. This sequence encodes CASRLTSGTTDTQYF.

The chain is built from TRBV5-1 and TRBJ1-2; D is perhaps TRBD1 (6 bases). V lost 0 bases, J lost 4 bases, and 13 bases lay in between. CDR1 is SGHRS, CDR2 YFSETQ, per germline. The length of the CDR3 is 15 residues. The CDR3 DNA reads as TGCGCCAGCAGCTTGGCCGGGGGGGCAATCTATGGCTACACCTTC. It specifies CASSLAGGAIYGYTF.

In nucleotides, the CDR3 is TGCGCCAGCAGCTTTGGGGGACAGGGGGGAACAGATACGCAGTATTTT. This encodes CASSFGGQGGTDTQYF. The J gene is TRBJ2-3, the V gene TRBV5-1; TRBD1 matches at 11 bases. CDR3 length: 16 residues. Germline values: CDR1 SGHRS, CDR2 YFSETQ. After removal of 2 bases from V and 3 bases from J, the junction contained 5 bases not matched to a gene. Variable domain in full (rest from reference TRBV5-1 and TRBJ2-3): KAGVTQTPRYLIKTRGQQVTLSCSPISGHRSVSWYQQTPGQGLQFLFEYFSETQRNKGNFPGRFSGRQFSNSRSEMNVSTLELGDSALYLCASSFGGQGGTDTQYFGPGTRLTVL.

The chain has TRBV12-3 or TRBV12-4 and TRBJ2-7, with a weak D call TRBD1 (5 bases). Trimming stripped 8 bases from V and 0 bases from J, with 8 bases between. CDR3 length: 12 residues. This chain's CDR3 is CASCRDSYEQYF. The CDR3 coding sequence is TGTGCCAGCTGCAGGGACTCCTACGAGCAGTACTTC.

With regard to this clone: Other DNA sequences within the sample encode an identical CDR3. The J gene is TRBJ2-1, the V gene TRBV9, with 9 nucleotides matching TRBD2. CDR1 and CDR2 from the germline V gene are SGDLS and YYNGEE. Trimming cost V 2 bases and J 9 bases; bases outside gene matches: 6. The CDR3 covers 14 residues. CDR3 coding DNA: TGTGCCAGCAGCGTTAGCGGGAGCTTAGTTGAGCAGTTCTTC. It translates to CASSVSGSLVEQFF.

J is TRBJ2-3 and V is TRBV7-7; tentatively, D is TRBD1 (5 bases). The CDR3 has 15 amino acids. V lost 5 bases, J lost 6 bases, and 18 bases lay in between. Germline loops: CDR1 SSHAT, CDR2 FNYEAQ (reference sequence). CDR3 region: CASSPAAGPGDTQYF. The CDR3 bases are TGTGCCAGCAGCCCGGCCGCAGGGCCAGGGGATACGCAGTATTTT.

The V gene is TRBV6-6, the J gene TRBJ1-3; D ambiguous. Trimming shortened V by 6 bases and J by 0 bases, and 15 bases separated the two germline ends. The CDR3 contains 16 residues. The germline CDR1 and CDR2 sequences are MNHNY and SVGAGI (reference sequence). The CDR3 DNA reads TGTGCCAGCAGCCCTTCCGCGACGGGCTCTGGAAACACCATATATTTT. Translating it yields CASSPSATGSGNTIYF.

V gene TRBV5-1 combines with J gene TRBJ1-2; 8 bases align to TRBD1. The CDR3 spans 14 residues. Germline V gene sequence: CDR1 SGHRS, CDR2 YFSETQ. V dropped 7 bases and J dropped 8; count of bases not matched to a gene: 13. DNA of the CDR3: TGCGCCAGCGACCCCGGGACAGGAGTCGTCGGCTACACCTTC. Translating gives CASDPGTGVVGYTF.

The table lists this clone with a count of one. The gene calls are TRBV5-1 and TRBJ2-3; D perhaps matches TRBD1 (5 bases). This CDR3 contains 13 residues. Germline values: CDR1 SGHRS, CDR2 YFSETQ. V lost 7 bases and J lost 4, with 13 bases in between. The CDR3: CASSKPGSDTQYF. CDR3 DNA: TGCGCCAGCTCGAAGCCAGGGTCAGATACGCAGTATTTT.

This clone was counted a single time. This chain connects TRBV4-2 to TRBJ2-7; the D gene is possibly TRBD2 (5 bases). This CDR3 is built from 19 residues. From germline, CDR1 is LGHNA and CDR2 YNFKEQ. The V end was cut by 2 bases, the J end by 6 bases, with 29 bases between. The CDR3 DNA is TGTGCCAGCAGCCAATCACCCTCCGGGAACAAATTCGCAATCCTCGAGCAGTACTTC. It codes for CASSQSPSGNKFAILEQYF.

This chain links TRBV5-5 with TRBJ2-5, with 13 bases lining up with TRBD2. J lost 3 bases, V lost 0 bases, and 8 bases had no gene match. In germline, CDR1 is SGHKS, CDR2 YYEKEE (reference sequence). The length of the CDR3 is 18 residues. CDR3: CASSLGTSGSGFKETQYF. The CDR3 region has the DNA TGTGCCAGCAGCTTGGGGACTAGCGGGAGTGGGTTTAAAGAGACCCAGTACTTC.

The chain employs TRBV3-1 (or the pseudogene TRBV3-2) and TRBJ1-1; 10 bases are shared with TRBD1. This CDR3 comprises 16 residues. V trimming: 2 bases; J trimming: 7 bases; junction bases outside the gene matches: 10. Germline CDR1 and CDR2: LGHDT and YNNKEL (reference sequence). The chain's CDR3 is CASSQPGQGSGFEAFF. The CDR3 region has the DNA TGTGCCAGCAGCCAACCGGGACAGGGGTCGGGATTTGAAGCTTTCTTT.

The V and J genes are TRBV28 and TRBJ2-2; D ambiguous. Trimming removed 10 bases at V and 0 bases at J, with 9 bases between. Germline CDR1 is MDHEN and CDR2 is SYDVKM. This CDR3 has 13 residues. The CDR3 DNA sequence: TGTGCCACCGTCCCTACGAACACCGGGGAGCTGTTTTTT. Residues: CATVPTNTGELFF.

The chain joins TRBV9 to TRBJ2-3, with 9 positions matching TRBD2. The CDR3 has 17 residues. Germline values: CDR1 SGDLS, CDR2 YYNGEE. Trimming at V came to 0 bases and at J to 1 base, leaving 6 bases not matched to a gene. This CDR3 is CASSVGALAGGTDTQYF. In nucleotides, the CDR3 is TGTGCCAGCAGCGTAGGGGCATTAGCGGGAGGCACAGATACGCAGTATTTT.

The chain employs TRBV19 and TRBJ2-7; 15 nucleotides align to TRBD2. The CDR3 has 16 residues. Trimming removed 5 bases from V and 4 bases from J; junction bases left unmatched: 6. Germline values: CDR1 LNHDA, CDR2 SQIVND (reference sequence). Written as DNA, the CDR3 is TGTGCCAGTAGTCTCGGACTAGCGGGGGGGATGTACGAGCAGTACTTC. Protein sequence: CASSLGLAGGMYEQYF.

The chain combines TRBV11-2 with TRBJ2-1; maybe TRBD1 (7 bases). The V end lost 4 bases, the J end lost 0 bases, and 10 bases lay between the germline ends. Germline V gives CDR1 SGHAT, CDR2 FQNNGV. This CDR3 has 15 residues. The DNA of the CDR3 is TGTGCCAGCAGCTCAGGGGGGAGCTCCTACAATGAGCAGTTCTTC. Its translation: CASSSGGSSYNEQFF.

This clone was counted many times. This chain links TRBV3-1 (or the pseudogene TRBV3-2) with TRBJ2-7; D possibly corresponds to TRBD2 (6 bases). The CDR3 is made up of 16 amino acids. V lost 0 bases, J lost 4 bases, and 16 bases lay in between. Germline CDR1 reads LGHDT; CDR2 reads YNNKEL (reference sequence). In DNA form, the CDR3 reads TGTGCCAGCAGCCAAGATCCGGGACTGCTAACTTACGAGCAGTACTTC. This encodes CASSQDPGLLTYEQYF.

V usage is TRBV7-6 and J usage is TRBJ1-3, with D unresolved. The CDR3 extends over 14 amino acids. The V gene's germline CDR1 is SGHVS and CDR2 FNYEAQ. Trimming stripped 5 bases from V and 1 base from J, with 9 bases between. The CDR3 loop is CASSQADSGNTIYF. The CDR3 coding sequence is TGTGCCAGCAGCCAAGCGGATTCTGGAAACACCATATATTTT.

This chain uses TRBV24-1 with TRBJ1-5, with D uncertain. The CDR3 runs to 11 residues. Germline loops: CDR1 KGHDR, CDR2 SFDVKD. V was shortened by 8 bases and J by 9 bases, with 10 bases between the two germline ends. CDR3 sequence: CATKTPRPQHF. As DNA, the CDR3 is TGTGCCACCAAAACTCCTCGGCCCCAGCATTTT.

J is TRBJ2-1 and V is TRBV6-5; D is possibly TRBD2 (5 bases). The germline CDR1 and CDR2 sequences are MNHEY and SVGAGI. CDR3 length: 15 residues. The V and J ends lost 6 bases and 8 bases respectively, with 20 bases between them. Here the CDR3 reads CASSSGLPPRDEQFF. The DNA for the CDR3 is TGTGCCAGCAGCTCCGGACTCCCTCCTCGGGATGAGCAGTTCTTC.

The chain carries TRBV7-6 and TRBJ2-1, with 7 nucleotides matching TRBD1. There are 14 residues in the CDR3. Trimming at V came to 5 bases and at J to 8 bases, leaving 9 bases not matched to a gene. Germline CDR1 is SGHVS and CDR2 is FNYEAQ. Written as DNA, the CDR3 is TGTGCCAGCAGCAACAGGGGTGGGGGAGATGAGCAGTTCTTC. This gives the protein CASSNRGGGDEQFF.

This chain uses TRBV29-1 with TRBJ1-3; D remains ambiguous. Germline loops: CDR1 SQVTM, CDR2 ANQGSEA. Trimming took 5 bases from V and 0 from J, leaving 11 bases between them. The CDR3 totals 14 residues. The CDR3 reads CSVTPRSSGNTIYF. The CDR3 region has the DNA TGCAGCGTTACTCCGAGGAGCTCTGGAAACACCATATATTTT.

The chain couples TRBV7-9 to TRBJ1-1, with D uncertain. The CDR3 is made up of 11 amino acids. Trimming took off 5 bases at V and 6 bases at J, with 7 bases between the two ends. Looked up from germline, CDR1 is SEHNR and CDR2 is FQNEAQ (reference sequence). DNA for the CDR3: TGTGCCAGCAGCCCCTATTCTGAAGCTTTCTTT. Its translation is CASSPYSEAFF.

This clone was found a few times. V is TRBV19 and J is TRBJ2-7; 7 nucleotides line up with TRBD1. CDR1 LNHDA and CDR2 SQIVND come from the germline V gene (reference sequence). CDR3 length: 13 amino acids. The V segment lost 9 bases and the J segment 0 bases; nucleotides outside the gene matches: 5. The CDR3 protein is CASARQGSYEQYF. In nucleotides, the CDR3 is TGTGCCAGCGCTAGACAGGGCTCCTACGAGCAGTACTTC.

This sequence joins TRBV5-1 and TRBJ2-1, with 9 bases that match TRBD2. V lost 1 base and J lost 6; bases outside the gene matches: 2. CDR3 length: 14 residues. CDR1 and CDR2 from the germline V gene are SGHRS and YFSETQ. The CDR3 sequence: CASSLTSGPNEQFF. CDR3 sequence (DNA): TGCGCCAGCAGCTTGACTAGCGGGCCCAATGAGCAGTTCTTC.